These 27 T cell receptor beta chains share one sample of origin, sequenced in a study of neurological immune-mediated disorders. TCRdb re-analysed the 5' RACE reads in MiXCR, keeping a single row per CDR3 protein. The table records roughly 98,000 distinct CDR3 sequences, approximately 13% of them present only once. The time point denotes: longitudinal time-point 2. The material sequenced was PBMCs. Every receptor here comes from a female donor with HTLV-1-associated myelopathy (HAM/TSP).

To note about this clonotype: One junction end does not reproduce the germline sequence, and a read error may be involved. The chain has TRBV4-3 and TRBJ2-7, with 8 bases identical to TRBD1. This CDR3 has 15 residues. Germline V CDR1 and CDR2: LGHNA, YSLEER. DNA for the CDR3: TGCACCAGCAGCCAGGGGCAGGGGGCGTACTACGAGCAGTACTTC. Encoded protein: CTSSQGQGAYYEQYF.

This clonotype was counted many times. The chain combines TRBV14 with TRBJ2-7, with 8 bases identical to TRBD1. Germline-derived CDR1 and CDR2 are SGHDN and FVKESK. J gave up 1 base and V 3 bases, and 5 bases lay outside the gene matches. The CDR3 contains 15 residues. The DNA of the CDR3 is TGTGCCAGCAGCCACCTAGGACAGGGATCCTACGAGCAGTACTTC. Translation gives CASSHLGQGSYEQYF.

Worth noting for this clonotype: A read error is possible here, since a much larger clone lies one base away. The CDR3 DNA reads as TGCAGTGCTAGACAGTTCCCTAAAGAGACCCAGTACTTC. The encoded protein is CSARQFPKETQYF. The chain has TRBV20-1 and TRBJ2-5; D ambiguous. The germline CDR1 and CDR2 sequences are DFQATT and SNEGSKA (reference sequence). The CDR3 has 13 residues. With 2 bases removed from V and 3 bases from J, the gap between germline ends came to 10 bases.

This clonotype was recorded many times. The CDR3 nucleotides are TGTGCCAGCAGCTTAGCGCTGGGGGGCCAAACGAGGACCGGGGAGCTGTTTTTT. This codes for CASSLALGGQTRTGELFF. The chain is built from TRBV7-2 and TRBJ2-2; the D call may be TRBD1 or TRBD2 (6 bases each). The CDR3 consists of 18 residues. Germline CDR1 SGHTA, CDR2 FQGNSA. Trimming cost V 0 bases and J 5 bases, with 19 bases left between them. The full variable domain, its missing parts supplied by reference TRBV7-2 and TRBJ2-2, is GAGVSQSPSNKVTEKGKDVELRCDPISGHTALYWYRQSLGQGLEFLIYFQGNSAPDKSGLPSDRFSAERTGGSVSTLTIQRTQQEDSAVYLCASSLALGGQTRTGELFFGEGSRLTVL.

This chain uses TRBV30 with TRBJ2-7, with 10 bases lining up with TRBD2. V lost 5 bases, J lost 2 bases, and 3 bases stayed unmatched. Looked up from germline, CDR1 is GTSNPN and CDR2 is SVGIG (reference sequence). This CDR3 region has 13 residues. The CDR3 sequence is CAWELAGTYEQYF. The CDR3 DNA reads TGTGCCTGGGAACTAGCGGGGACCTACGAGCAGTACTTC. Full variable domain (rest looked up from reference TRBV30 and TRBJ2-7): SQTIHQWPATLVQPVGSPLSLECTVEGTSNPNLYWYRQAAGRGLQLLFYSVGIGQISSEVPQNLSASRPQDRQFILSSKKLLLSDSGFYLCAWELAGTYEQYFGPGTRLTVT.

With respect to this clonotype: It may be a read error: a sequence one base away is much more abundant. The CDR3 region has the DNA TGTGCCAGCAGTTTATTCAGGTCACGCTATGGCTACACCTTC. Its translation: CASSLFRSRYGYTF. The chain uses TRBV28 and TRBJ1-2; D unresolved. There are 14 residues in the CDR3. CDR1 is MDHEN, CDR2 SYDVKM, per germline. V gave up 1 base and J gave up 4 bases, with 10 bases separating them.

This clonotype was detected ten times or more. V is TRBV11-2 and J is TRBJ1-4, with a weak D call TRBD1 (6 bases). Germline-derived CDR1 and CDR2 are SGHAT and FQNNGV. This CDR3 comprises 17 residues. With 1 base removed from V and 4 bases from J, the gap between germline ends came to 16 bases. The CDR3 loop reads CASSLVPPRGINEKLFF. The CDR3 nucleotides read TGTGCCAGCAGCTTAGTACCCCCTAGGGGGATTAATGAAAAACTGTTTTTT.

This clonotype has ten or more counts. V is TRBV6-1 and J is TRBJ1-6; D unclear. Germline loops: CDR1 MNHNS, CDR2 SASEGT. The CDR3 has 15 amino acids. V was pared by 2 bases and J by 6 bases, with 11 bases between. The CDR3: CASSEKGFGNSPLHF. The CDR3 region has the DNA TGTGCCAGCAGTGAAAAAGGGTTCGGTAATTCACCCCTCCACTTT.

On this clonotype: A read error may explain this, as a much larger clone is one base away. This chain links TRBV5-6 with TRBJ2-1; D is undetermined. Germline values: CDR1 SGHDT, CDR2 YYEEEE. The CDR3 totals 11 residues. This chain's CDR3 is CTSSLAFEQFF. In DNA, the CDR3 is TGTACCAGCAGCCTCGCCTTTGAGCAGTTCTTC.

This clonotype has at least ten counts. The chain's CDR3 is CSARETNTYEQYF. The CDR3 DNA sequence: TGCAGTGCTAGAGAAACAAATACCTACGAGCAGTACTTC. This rearrangement joins TRBV20-1 to TRBJ2-7, with D unresolved. Germline-derived CDR1 and CDR2 are DFQATT and SNEGSKA (reference sequence). CDR3 length: 13 amino acids. V was shortened by 0 bases and J by 2 bases, with 8 bases between the two germline ends.

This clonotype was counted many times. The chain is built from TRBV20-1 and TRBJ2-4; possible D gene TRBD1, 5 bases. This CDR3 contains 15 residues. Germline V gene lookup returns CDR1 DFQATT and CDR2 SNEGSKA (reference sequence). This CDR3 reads CTGKKNLVTKNIQYF. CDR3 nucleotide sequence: TGCACAGGGAAAAAAAATCTCGTAACCAAAAACATTCAGTACTTC.

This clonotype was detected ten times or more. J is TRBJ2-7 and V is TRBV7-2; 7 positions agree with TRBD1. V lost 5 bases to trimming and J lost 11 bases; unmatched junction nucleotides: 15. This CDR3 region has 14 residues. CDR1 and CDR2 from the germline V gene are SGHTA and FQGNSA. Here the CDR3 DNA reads TGTGCCAGCAGCACCGGGACAGATAATATAAGGGAGTACTTC. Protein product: CASSTGTDNIREYF.

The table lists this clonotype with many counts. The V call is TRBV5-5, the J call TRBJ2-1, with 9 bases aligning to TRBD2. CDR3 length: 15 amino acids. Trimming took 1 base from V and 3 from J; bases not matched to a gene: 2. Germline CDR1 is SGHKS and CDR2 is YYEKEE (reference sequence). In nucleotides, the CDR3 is TGTGCCAGCAGCTTGTTAGCGGGGGACTACAATGAGCAGTTCTTC. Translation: CASSLLAGDYNEQFF.

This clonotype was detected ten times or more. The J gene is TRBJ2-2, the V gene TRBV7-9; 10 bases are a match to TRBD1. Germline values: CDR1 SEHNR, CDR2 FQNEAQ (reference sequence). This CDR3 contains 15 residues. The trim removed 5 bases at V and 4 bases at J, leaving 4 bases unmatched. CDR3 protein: CASSPDRGPTGELFF. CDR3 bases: TGTGCCAGCAGCCCCGACAGGGGGCCCACCGGGGAGCTGTTTTTT. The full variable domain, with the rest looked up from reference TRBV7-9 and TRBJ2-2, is DTGVSQNPRHKITKRGQNVTFRCDPISEHNRLYWYRQTLGQGPEFLTYFQNEAQLEKSRLLSDRFSAERPKGSFSTLEIQRTEQGDSAMYLCASSPDRGPTGELFFGEGSRLTVL.

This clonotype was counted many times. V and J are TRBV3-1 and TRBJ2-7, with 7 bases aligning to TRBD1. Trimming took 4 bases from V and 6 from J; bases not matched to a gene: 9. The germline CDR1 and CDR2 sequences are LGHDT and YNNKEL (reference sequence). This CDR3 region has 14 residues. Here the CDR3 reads CASSRPGQSPEQYF. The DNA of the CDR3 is TGTGCCAGCAGCCGTCCGGGACAGTCCCCCGAGCAGTACTTC.

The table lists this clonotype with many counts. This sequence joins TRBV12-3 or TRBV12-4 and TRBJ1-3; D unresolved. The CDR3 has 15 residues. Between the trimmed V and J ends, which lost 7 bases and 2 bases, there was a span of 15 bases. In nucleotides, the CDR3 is TGTGCCAGCACCCCCGGATGGGAGGCTGGAAACACCATATATTTT. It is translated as CASTPGWEAGNTIYF.

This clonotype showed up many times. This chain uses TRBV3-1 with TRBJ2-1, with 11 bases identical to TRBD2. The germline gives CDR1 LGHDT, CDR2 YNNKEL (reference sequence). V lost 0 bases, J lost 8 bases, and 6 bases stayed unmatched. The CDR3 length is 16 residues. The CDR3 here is CASSQELLAGGDEQFF. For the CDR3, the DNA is TGTGCCAGCAGCCAAGAACTCCTAGCGGGGGGCGATGAGCAGTTCTTC.

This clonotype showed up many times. This CDR3 reads CASSLRTGRTDTQYF. CDR3 in DNA: TGCGCCAGCAGCTTGCGGACAGGGAGGACAGATACGCAGTATTTT. This chain joins TRBV5-1 and TRBJ2-3; 8 positions agree with TRBD1. The length of the CDR3 is 15 residues. Germline V gene lookup returns CDR1 SGHRS and CDR2 YFSETQ. J lost 3 bases, V lost 1 base, and 4 bases had no gene match.

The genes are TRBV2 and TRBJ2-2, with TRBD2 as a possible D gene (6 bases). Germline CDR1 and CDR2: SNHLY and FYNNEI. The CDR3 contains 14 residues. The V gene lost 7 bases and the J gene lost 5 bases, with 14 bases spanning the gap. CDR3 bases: TGTGCCAGCACCGAAAGTGGGGGGACCGGGGAGCTGTTTTTT. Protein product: CASTESGGTGELFF.

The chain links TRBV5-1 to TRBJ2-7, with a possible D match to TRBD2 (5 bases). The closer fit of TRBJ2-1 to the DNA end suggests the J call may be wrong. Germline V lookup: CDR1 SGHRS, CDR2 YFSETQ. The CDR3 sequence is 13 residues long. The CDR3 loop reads CASSLSGSDEQFF. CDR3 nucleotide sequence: TGCGCCAGCAGCTTGAGCGGCTCCGACGAGCAGTTCTTC.

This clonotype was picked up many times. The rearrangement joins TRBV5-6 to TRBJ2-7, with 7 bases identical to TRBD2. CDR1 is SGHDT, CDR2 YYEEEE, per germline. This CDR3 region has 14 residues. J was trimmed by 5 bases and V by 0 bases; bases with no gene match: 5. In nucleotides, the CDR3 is TGTGCCAGCAGCTTGGTCGGGAGGAGCGACGAGCAGTACTTC. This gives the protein CASSLVGRSDEQYF.

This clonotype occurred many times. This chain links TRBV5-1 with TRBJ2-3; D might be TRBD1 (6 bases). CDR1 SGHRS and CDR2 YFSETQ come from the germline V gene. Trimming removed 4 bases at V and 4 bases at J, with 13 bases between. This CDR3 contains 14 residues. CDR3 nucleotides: TGCGCCAGCAGCCCAAGAACAGGGTCAGATACGCAGTATTTT. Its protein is CASSPRTGSDTQYF. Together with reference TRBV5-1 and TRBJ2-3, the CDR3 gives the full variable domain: KAGVTQTPRYLIKTRGQQVTLSCSPISGHRSVSWYQQTPGQGLQFLFEYFSETQRNKGNFPGRFSGRQFSNSRSEMNVSTLELGDSALYLCASSPRTGSDTQYFGPGTRLTVL.

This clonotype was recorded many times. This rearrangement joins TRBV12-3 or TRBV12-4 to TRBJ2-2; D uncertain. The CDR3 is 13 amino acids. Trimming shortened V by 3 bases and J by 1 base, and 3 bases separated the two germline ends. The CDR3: CASSFRNTGELFF. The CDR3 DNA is TGTGCCAGCAGTTTTAGGAACACCGGGGAGCTGTTTTTT.

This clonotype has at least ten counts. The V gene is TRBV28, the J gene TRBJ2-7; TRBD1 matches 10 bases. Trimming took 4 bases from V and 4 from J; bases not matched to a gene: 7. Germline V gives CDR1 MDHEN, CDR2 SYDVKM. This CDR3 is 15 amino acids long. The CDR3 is CASSSAGQGPYEQYF. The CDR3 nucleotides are TGTGCCAGCAGTTCCGCGGGACAGGGGCCTTACGAGCAGTACTTC.

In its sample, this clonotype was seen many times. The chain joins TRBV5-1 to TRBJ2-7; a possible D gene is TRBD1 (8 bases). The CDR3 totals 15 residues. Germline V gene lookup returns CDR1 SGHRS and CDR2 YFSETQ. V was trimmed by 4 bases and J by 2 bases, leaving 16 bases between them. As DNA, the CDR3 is TGCGCCAGCAGCCTACAGGGGGGGACTACCTACGAGCAGTACTTC. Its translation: CASSLQGGTTYEQYF.

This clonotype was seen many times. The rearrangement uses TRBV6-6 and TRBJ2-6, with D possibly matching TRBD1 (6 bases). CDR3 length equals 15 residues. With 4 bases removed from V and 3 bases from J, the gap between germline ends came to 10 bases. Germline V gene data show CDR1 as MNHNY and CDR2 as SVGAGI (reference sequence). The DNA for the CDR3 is TGTGCCAGCAGTTCCGCAGGGGTTGGGGCCAACGTCCTGACTTTC. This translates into CASSSAGVGANVLTF.

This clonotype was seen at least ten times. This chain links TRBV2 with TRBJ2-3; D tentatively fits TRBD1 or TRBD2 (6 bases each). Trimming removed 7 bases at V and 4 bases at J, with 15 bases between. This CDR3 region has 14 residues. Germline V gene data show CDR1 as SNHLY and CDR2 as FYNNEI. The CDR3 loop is CASTKSRGADTQYF. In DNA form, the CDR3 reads TGTGCCAGCACCAAAAGTAGGGGGGCAGATACGCAGTATTTT.